This T cell receptor (beta chain) appears in the sequencing data of a study of blood T cell repertoires in COVID-19. Original processing methods: Cell counts per sample came from amplifying reference gene primers. Libraries were prepared by immunoSEQ multiplex PCR; TCRdb keeps only in-frame clonotypes and omits some of them. V and J calls plus clone size are reproduced from that table; the DNA served to infer D and trimming. The table shows over 250,000 clones, with approximately 85% occurring only once. CDR1 and CDR2 from the germline V gene are MNHEY and SMNVEV (reference sequence). The CDR3 totals 12 residues. Comments on this clone: Germline and junction disagree at one end, which may indicate a read error.

This TCR came from a woman aged 25-40 years who had recovered from COVID-19. The rearrangement joins TRBV27 to TRBJ2-1; D is unclear. The material sequenced was PBMCs or T cells enriched from blood (not recorded which). The CDR3 nucleotides read TGTGCCAGCAGTTTGATGGTCCCGCTTCCTATCTTC. This gives the protein CASSLMVPLPIF.